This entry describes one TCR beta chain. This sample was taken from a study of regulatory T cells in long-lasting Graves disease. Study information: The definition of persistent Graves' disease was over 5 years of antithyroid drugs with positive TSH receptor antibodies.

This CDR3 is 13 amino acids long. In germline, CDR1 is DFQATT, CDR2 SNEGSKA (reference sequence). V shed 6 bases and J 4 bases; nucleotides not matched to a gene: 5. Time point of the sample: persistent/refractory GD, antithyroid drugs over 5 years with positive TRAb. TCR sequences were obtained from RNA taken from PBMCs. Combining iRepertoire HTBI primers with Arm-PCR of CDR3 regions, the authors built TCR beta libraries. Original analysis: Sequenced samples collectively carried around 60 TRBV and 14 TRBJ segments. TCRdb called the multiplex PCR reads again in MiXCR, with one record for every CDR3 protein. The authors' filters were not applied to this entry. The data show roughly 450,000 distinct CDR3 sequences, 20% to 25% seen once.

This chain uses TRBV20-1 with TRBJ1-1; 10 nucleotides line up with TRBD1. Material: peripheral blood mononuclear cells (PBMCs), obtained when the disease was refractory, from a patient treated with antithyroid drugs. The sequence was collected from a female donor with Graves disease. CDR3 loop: CSARTGGVTEAFF. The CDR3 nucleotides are TGCAGTGCAAGGACAGGGGGGGTCACTGAAGCTTTCTTT.